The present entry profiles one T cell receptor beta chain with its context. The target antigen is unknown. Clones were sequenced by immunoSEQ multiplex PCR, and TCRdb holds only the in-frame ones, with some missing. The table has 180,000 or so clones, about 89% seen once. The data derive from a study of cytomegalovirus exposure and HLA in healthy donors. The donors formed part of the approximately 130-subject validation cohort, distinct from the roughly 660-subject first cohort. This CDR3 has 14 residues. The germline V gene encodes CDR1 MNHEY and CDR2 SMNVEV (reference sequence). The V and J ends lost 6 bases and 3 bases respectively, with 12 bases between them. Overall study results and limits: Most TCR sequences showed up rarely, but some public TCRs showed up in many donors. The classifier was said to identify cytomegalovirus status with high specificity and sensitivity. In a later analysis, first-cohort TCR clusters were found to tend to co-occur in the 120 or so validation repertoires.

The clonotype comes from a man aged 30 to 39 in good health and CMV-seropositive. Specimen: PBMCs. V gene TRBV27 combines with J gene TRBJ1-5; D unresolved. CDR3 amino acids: CASREQRNNQPQHF. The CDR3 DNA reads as TGTGCCAGCAGAGAACAGAGAAACAATCAGCCCCAGCATTTT.